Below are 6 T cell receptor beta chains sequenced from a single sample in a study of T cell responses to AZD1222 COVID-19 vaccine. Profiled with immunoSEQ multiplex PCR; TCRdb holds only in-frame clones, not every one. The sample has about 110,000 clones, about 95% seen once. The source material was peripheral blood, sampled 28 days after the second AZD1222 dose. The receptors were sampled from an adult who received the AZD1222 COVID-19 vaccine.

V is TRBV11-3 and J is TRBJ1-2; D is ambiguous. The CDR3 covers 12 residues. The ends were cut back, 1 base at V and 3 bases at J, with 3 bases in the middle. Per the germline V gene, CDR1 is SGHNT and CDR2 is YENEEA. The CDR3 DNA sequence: TGTGCCAGCAGCTTAGGACACTATGGCTACACCTTC. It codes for CASSLGHYGYTF.

The CDR3 DNA follows: TGTGCCAGCAGCGTAGGGTGGGGGGACGAGCAGTACTTC. Residues: CASSVGWGDEQYF. The gene calls are TRBV9 and TRBJ2-7; possibly TRBD2 for D (6 bases). With 0 bases removed from V and 5 bases from J, the gap between germline ends came to 9 bases. CDR3 length: 13 residues. CDR1 is SGDLS, CDR2 YYNGEE, per germline.

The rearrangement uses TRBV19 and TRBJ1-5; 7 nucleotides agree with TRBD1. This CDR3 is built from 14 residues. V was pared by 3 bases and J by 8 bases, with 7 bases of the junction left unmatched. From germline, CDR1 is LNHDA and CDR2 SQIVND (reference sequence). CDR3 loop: CASSMGQREKPQHF. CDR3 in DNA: TGTGCCAGTAGTATGGGACAGAGGGAAAAGCCCCAGCATTTT.

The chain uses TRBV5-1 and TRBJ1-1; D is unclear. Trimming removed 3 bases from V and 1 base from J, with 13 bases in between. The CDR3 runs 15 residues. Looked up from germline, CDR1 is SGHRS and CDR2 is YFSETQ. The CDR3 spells CASSSSGIPNTEAFF. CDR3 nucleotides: TGCGCCAGCAGCTCCTCCGGGATCCCGAACACTGAAGCTTTCTTT.

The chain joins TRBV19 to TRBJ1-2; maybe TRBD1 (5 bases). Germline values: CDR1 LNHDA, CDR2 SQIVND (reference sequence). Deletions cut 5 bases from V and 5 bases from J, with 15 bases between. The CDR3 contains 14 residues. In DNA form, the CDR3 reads TGTGCCAGTAGTCCCGACAGCCTGGGGTATGGCTACACCTTC. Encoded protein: CASSPDSLGYGYTF.

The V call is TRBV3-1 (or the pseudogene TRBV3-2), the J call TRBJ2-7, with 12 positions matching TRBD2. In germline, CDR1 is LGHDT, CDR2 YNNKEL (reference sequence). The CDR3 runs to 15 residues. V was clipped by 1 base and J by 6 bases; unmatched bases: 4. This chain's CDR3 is CASSQASGGAFEQYF. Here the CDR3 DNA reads TGTGCCAGCAGCCAAGCTAGCGGGGGGGCTTTCGAGCAGTACTTC.